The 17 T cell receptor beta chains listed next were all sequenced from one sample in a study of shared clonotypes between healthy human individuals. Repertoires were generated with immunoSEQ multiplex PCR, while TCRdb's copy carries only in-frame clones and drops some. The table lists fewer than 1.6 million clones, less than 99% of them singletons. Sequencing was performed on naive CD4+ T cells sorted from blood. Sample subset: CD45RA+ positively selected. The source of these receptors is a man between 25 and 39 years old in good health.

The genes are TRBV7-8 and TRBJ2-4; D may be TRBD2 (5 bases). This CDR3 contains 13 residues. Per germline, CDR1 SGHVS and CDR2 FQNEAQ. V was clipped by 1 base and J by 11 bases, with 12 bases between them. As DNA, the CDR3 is TGTGCCAGCAGCTTAGGGGCCGGGGTCTTTCAGTACTTC. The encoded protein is CASSLGAGVFQYF. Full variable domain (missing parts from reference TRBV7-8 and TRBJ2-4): GAGVSQSPRYKVAKRGQDVALRCDPISGHVSLFWYQQALGQGPEFLTYFQNEAQLDKSGLPSDRFFAERPEGSVSTLKIQRTQQEDSAVYLCASSLGAGVFQYFGAGTRLSVL.

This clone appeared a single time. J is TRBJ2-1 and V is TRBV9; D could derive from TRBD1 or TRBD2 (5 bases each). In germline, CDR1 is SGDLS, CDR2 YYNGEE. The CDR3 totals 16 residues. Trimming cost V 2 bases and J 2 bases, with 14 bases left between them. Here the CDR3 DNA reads TGTGCCAGCAGCGTCACCGGGACGGCTACCTACAATGAGCAGTTCTTC. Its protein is CASSVTGTATYNEQFF.

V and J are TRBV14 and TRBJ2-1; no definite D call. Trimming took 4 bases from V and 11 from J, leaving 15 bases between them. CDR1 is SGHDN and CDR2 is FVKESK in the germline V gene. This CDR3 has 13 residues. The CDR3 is CASSLLREDKQFF. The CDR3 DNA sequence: TGTGCCAGCAGCCTTCTCAGAGAGGATAAGCAGTTCTTC.

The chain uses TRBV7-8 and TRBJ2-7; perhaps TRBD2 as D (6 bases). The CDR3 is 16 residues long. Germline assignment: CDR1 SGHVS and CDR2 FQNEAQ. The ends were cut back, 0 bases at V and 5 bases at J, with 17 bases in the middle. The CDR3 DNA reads TGTGCCAGCAGCTTAGCATCGGGAGTGGTGGTCCACGAGCAGTACTTC. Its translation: CASSLASGVVVHEQYF.

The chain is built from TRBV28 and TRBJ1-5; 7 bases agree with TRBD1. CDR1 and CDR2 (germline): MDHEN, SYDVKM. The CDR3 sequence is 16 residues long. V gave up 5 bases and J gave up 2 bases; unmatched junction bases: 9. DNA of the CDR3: TGTGCCAGCAGTACTCACACAGGGGATGGCAATCAGCCCCAGCATTTT. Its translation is CASSTHTGDGNQPQHF.

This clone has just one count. The CDR3 DNA is TGTGCCTGGAGCGCGACCGGCAAGGGGCCCCAGCATTTT. Translating it yields CAWSATGKGPQHF. This rearrangement joins TRBV30 to TRBJ1-5, with D unresolved. This CDR3 contains 13 residues. V was cut by 3 bases and J by 9 bases, with 15 bases left in between. Per germline, CDR1 GTSNPN and CDR2 SVGIG (reference sequence).

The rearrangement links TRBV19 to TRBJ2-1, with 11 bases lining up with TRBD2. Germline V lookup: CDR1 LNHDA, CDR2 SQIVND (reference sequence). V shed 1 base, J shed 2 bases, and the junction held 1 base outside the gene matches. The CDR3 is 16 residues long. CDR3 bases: TGTGCCAGTAGTATAGCTAGCGGGAGGCCCTACAATGAGCAGTTCTTC. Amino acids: CASSIASGRPYNEQFF.

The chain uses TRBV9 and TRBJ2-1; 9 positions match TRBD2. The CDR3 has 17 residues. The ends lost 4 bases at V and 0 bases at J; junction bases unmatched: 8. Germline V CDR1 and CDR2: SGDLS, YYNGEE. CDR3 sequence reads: CASSSFPSGISYNEQFF. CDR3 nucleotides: TGTGCCAGCAGCTCGTTTCCTAGCGGGATCTCCTACAATGAGCAGTTCTTC. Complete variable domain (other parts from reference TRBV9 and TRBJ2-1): DSGVTQTPKHLITATGQRVTLRCSPRSGDLSVYWYQQSLDQGLQFLIQYYNGEERAKGNILERFSAQQFPDLHSELNLSSLELGDSALYFCASSSFPSGISYNEQFFGPGTRLTVL.

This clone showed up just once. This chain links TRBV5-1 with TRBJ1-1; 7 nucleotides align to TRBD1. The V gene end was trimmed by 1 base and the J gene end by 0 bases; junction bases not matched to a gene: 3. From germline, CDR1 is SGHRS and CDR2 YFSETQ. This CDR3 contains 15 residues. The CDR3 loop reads CASSLTGVVNTEAFF. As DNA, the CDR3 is TGCGCCAGCAGCTTGACAGGGGTGGTGAACACTGAAGCTTTCTTT.

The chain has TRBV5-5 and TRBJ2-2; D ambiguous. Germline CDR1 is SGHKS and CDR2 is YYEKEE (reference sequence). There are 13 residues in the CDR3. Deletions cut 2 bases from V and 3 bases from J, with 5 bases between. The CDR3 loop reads CASSFADTGELFF. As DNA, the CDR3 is TGTGCCAGCAGCTTCGCGGACACCGGGGAGCTGTTTTTT.

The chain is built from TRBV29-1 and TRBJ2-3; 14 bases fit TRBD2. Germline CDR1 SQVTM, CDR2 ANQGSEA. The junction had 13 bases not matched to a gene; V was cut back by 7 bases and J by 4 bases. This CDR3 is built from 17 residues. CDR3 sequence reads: CSAEGTSGSTRPDTQYF. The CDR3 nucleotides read TGCAGCGCAGAAGGGACTAGCGGGAGCACAAGGCCAGATACGCAGTATTTT.

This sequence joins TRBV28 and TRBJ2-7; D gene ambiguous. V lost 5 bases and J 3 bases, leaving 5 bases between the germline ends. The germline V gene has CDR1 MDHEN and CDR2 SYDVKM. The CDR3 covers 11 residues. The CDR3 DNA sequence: TGTGCCAGCAGTCGATTCTACGAGCAGTACTTC. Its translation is CASSRFYEQYF.

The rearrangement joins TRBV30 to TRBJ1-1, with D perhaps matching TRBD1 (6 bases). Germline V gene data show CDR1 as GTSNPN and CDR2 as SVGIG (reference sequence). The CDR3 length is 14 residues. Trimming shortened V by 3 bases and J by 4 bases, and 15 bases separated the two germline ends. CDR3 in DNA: TGTGCCTGGAGGGATACAGGGAGGATCACTGAAGCTTTCTTT. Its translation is CAWRDTGRITEAFF.

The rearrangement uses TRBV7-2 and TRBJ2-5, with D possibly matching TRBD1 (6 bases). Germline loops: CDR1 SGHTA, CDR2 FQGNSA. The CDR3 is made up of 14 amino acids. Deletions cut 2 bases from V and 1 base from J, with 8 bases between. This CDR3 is CASSLTGSQETQYF. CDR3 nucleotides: TGTGCCAGCAGCTTAACAGGGTCCCAAGAGACCCAGTACTTC.

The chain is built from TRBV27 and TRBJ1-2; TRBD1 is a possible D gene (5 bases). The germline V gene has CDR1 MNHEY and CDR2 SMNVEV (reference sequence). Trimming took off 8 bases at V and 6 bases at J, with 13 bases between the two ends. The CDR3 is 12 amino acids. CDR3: CASSKTGHGYTF. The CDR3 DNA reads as TGTGCCAGCTCGAAGACGGGGCATGGCTACACCTTC.

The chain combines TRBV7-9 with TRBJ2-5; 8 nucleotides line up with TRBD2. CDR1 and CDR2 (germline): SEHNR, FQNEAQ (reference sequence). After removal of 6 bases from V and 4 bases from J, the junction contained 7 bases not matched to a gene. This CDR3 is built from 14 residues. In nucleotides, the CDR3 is TGTGCCAGCAGGCCGGGACTAGACGTAGAGACCCAGTACTTC. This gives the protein CASRPGLDVETQYF.

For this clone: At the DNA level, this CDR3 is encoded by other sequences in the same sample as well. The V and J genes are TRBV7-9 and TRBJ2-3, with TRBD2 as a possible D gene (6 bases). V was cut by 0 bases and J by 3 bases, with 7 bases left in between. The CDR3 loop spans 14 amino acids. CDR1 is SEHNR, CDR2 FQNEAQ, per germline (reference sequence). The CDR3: CASSLAGGTDTQYF. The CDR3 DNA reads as TGTGCCAGCAGCTTAGCGGGAGGAACAGATACGCAGTATTTT.